The entry that follows covers one T cell receptor beta chain sequence. Its antigen is currently not known. Per-base quality was not reported, and no clone a single base away is much larger than it. According to the study, the label for this sample's time point signals: baseline before first vaccination. Samples from vaccinated people were obtained from the UK trials COV001 and COV002, which included a single-blind randomized controlled phase 2/3 trial of AZD1222 (ChAdOx1 nCoV-19) in healthy adults. For TCRbeta chain sequencing, PBMC samples were collected from trial participants at day 0 and at day 28 after the second dose. These data come from a study of T cell responses to AZD1222 COVID-19 vaccine (dated by TCRdb to about 2021). At the level of the whole study: AZD1222 recipients with second doses at about 4 weeks or about 12 weeks were pooled, because spike-specific TCR depth and breadth did not differ between schedules. TCR sequencing was performed for about 240 trial participants, of whom some 200 were given two doses of AZD1222 and 26 were given two doses of MenACWY control vaccine. Trial participants were enrolled by age into 18-55, 56-69 and 70-plus year subgroups, with 148, 28 and 57 TCR-sequenced participants respectively.

Summary of the overall study and its limitations: Conclusions about previously exposed vaccinees are limited because only a handful of AZD1222 recipients were SARS-CoV-2 seropositive at baseline. The vaccine-associated CD4 TCRs covered the entire spike protein, and the dominant responses fell in regions 160-218 and 743-854. After two AZD1222 doses, spike-specific TCR breadth and depth were significantly higher than at day 0 and than in MenACWY recipients. Reportedly, almost half of the unique spike-specific TCRs recognized epitopes lying outside the regions that are mutated in the B.1.351 and B.1.1.7 variants. Participants were mostly white British, with more females than males. The authors suggested clonal diversity may have been underestimated. The 56-69-year group was small, and its depth increase did not reach significance, likely because of low power. Because no day 14 peak-response samples were available, repertoires were characterized only after the peak T cell response.

Relative to germline, V is 2 bases shorter and J is 7 bases shorter, with 11 bases between their ends. CDR1 and CDR2 were assigned from the germline V gene as MNHEY and SVGEGT. The CDR3 runs 14 amino acids, cysteine and phenylalanine included. Kept here is only the CDR3 DNA, which spans 42 bases and is read in frame from base 1. The CDR3 regions of human TCRbeta chains were analyzed by immunosequencing. Regarding the original processing steps: Repertoire TCRs were matched against a reference library of SARS-CoV-2-specific TCRs generated with the MIRA antigen-specificity platform. Breadth meant the fraction of unique TCRs that were SARS-CoV-2-associated, whereas depth meant the fraction of total T cells that were SARS-CoV-2-associated. Each spike-specific TCR was assigned to its reactive spike region and to a CD4 or CD8 class using the MIRA data. Log10-transformed breadth and depth values were compared by one-way ANOVA with Sidak's multiple comparisons tests. Imported from immuneACCESS, the table was reduced by TCRdb to in-frame sequences with V and J called. These copies leave out some clones; in studies compared against another copy, an unresolved V gene accounts for under half, and the cause of the remainder is not known. V, J and clone size are those of that table, while D and trimming were read from the DNA. In this sample the table shows some 130,000 clones, 85% to 95% of which occur a single time. Jointly, the top ten make up under 2% of the sample.

The chain was built from TRBV6-2 or TRBV6-3 and TRBJ2-2, with no D gene named confidently. Here the sequenced sample was peripheral blood, taken on day 0 of AZD1222 vaccination. The sequence was obtained from an adult in good health. The CDR3 protein sequence reads: CASSYMGRDGELFF. The nucleotide sequence is given as TGTGCCAGCAGTTACATGGGCCGCGACGGGGAGCTGTTTTTT.